This T cell receptor (beta chain) is from a study of glioma-infiltrating T cells. The iRepertoire nested amplicon-rescue multiplex PCR amplified TCR alpha and beta CDR3s from RNA. One-step reverse transcription and amplification started from approximately 100-400 ng of tissue mRNA or PBMC total RNA. Using its own MiXCR run on the multiplex PCR reads, TCRdb lists one record per CDR3 protein. The table has roughly 120,000 distinct CDR3 sequences, roughly 24% seen once. This clonotype was observed many times. The antigen is unknown. The study, taken as a whole, reports: Above-expected tissue-blood divergence occurred in all gliomas, most in low-grade ones. Very few CDR3 sequences were shared between tissue and blood.

The CDR3 runs to 15 residues. V lost 3 bases to trimming and J lost 0 bases; unmatched junction nucleotides: 5. Germline lookup yields CDR1 KGHSH and CDR2 LQKENI. The material sequenced was glioma tissue, nonneoplastic brain tissue, or PBMCs (not recorded which). This sequence was found in a human donor with low-grade glioma or glioblastoma, undergoing nonglioma brain surgery, or in good health (not recorded which). The chain employs TRBV18 and TRBJ2-7; 7 bases are a match to TRBD1. The CDR3 coding sequence is TGTGCCAGCTCACCGAACCGGGACAGCTCCTACGAGCAGTACTTC. This codes for CASSPNRDSSYEQYF.